The 13 T cell receptor beta chains listed next were all sequenced from one sample in a study of T cell responses to AZD1222 COVID-19 vaccine. Profiling relied on immunoSEQ multiplex PCR, and the TCRdb table lists in-frame clones only, not all of them. In the table there are more than 95,000 clones, 70% to 90% of which are singletons. The sequencing used peripheral blood, collected on day 0 of AZD1222 vaccination. Receptor source: an adult in good health.

This chain uses TRBV6-1 with TRBJ2-7; 7 nucleotides line up with TRBD2. The trim removed 2 bases at V and 0 bases at J, leaving 4 bases unmatched. This CDR3 contains 15 residues. Germline CDR1 and CDR2: MNHNS and SASEGT. CDR3 region: CASSELAVSSYEQYF. The CDR3 DNA follows: TGTGCCAGCAGTGAACTAGCGGTAAGCTCCTACGAGCAGTACTTC.

The rearrangement links TRBV5-1 to TRBJ2-5; 12 nucleotides align to TRBD1. This CDR3 region has 17 residues. Trimming cost V 4 bases and J 7 bases; bases outside gene matches: 14. The germline gives CDR1 SGHRS, CDR2 YFSETQ. The CDR3 region is CASSRFPGQGAGGTQYF. The CDR3 nucleotides are TGCGCCAGCAGCCGATTTCCGGGACAGGGGGCTGGTGGGACCCAGTACTTC.

The chain couples TRBV3-1 (or the pseudogene TRBV3-2) to TRBJ1-4; D uncertain. V was cut by 0 bases and J by 6 bases, with 2 bases left in between. Germline V gives CDR1 LGHDT, CDR2 YNNKEL (reference sequence). CDR3 length equals 12 residues. This CDR3 reads CASSQDHEKLFF. In DNA, the CDR3 is TGTGCCAGCAGCCAAGATCATGAAAAACTGTTTTTT.

The rearrangement joins TRBV13 to TRBJ2-7; either TRBD1 or TRBD2 may fit D (5 bases each). Germline V lookup: CDR1 PRHDT, CDR2 FYEKMQ (reference sequence). The CDR3 is 16 amino acids. V gave up 4 bases and J gave up 0 bases, with 16 bases separating them. CDR3 amino acids: CASSSLRDVYSYEQYF. The DNA for the CDR3 is TGTGCCAGCAGCTCCCTCCGGGACGTATACTCCTACGAGCAGTACTTC. Full variable domain (missing parts from reference TRBV13 and TRBJ2-7): AAGVIQSPRHLIKEKRETATLKCYPIPRHDTVYWYQQGPGQDPQFLISFYEKMQSDKGSIPDRFSAQQFSDYHSELNMSSLELGDSALYFCASSSLRDVYSYEQYFGPGTRLTVT.

This clone was seen just once. At one end, the junction sequence differs from germline, possibly due to a read error. This CDR3 is CASSLALWQTQYF. In DNA form, the CDR3 reads TGTGCCAGCAGTCTAGCTCTGTGGCAGACCCAGTACTTC. The genes are TRBV12-3 or TRBV12-4 and TRBJ2-5, with D possibly matching TRBD2 (5 bases). This CDR3 is built from 13 residues.

The genes are TRBV7-2 and TRBJ2-1; 11 bases match TRBD2. This CDR3 comprises 18 residues. Germline CDR1 is SGHTA and CDR2 is FQGNSA. V lost 4 bases to trimming and J lost 2 bases; unmatched junction nucleotides: 10. This chain's CDR3 is CASSSQTLAGGTYNEQFF. The CDR3 DNA reads as TGTGCCAGCAGCTCCCAGACTCTAGCGGGAGGTACCTACAATGAGCAGTTCTTC.

The rearrangement joins TRBV18 to TRBJ1-5; 7 positions agree with TRBD1. Looked up from germline, CDR1 is KGHSH and CDR2 is LQKENI. This CDR3 spans 17 amino acids. Losses at the gene ends were 6 bases for V and 7 bases for J; bases not matched to a gene: 18. The CDR3 region has the DNA TGTGCCAGCTCCTTCACACGCGCGGCAGGGGGTAACCAGCCCCAGCATTTT. It translates to CASSFTRAAGGNQPQHF. Combining the CDR3 with reference TRBV18 and TRBJ1-5 gives the whole variable domain NAGVMQNPRHLVRRRGQEARLRCSPMKGHSHVYWYRQLPEEGLKFMVYLQKENIIDESGMPKERFSAEFPKEGPSILRIQQVVRGDSAAYFCASSFTRAAGGNQPQHFGDGTRLSIL.

This chain links TRBV24-1 with TRBJ2-7; 9 nucleotides line up with TRBD1. The V segment lost 4 bases and the J segment 5 bases; nucleotides outside the gene matches: 8. The CDR3 is made up of 15 amino acids. Germline assignment: CDR1 KGHDR and CDR2 SFDVKD. The CDR3 DNA sequence: TGTGCCACCAGTGAGTCGGGGACAGGGTCCGACGAGCAGTACTTC. Protein sequence: CATSESGTGSDEQYF.

The genes are TRBV2 and TRBJ2-2, with a possible D match to TRBD2 (5 bases). Germline V gene data show CDR1 as SNHLY and CDR2 as FYNNEI. Between the trimmed V and J ends, which lost 2 bases and 6 bases, there was a span of 19 bases. This CDR3 is 17 amino acids long. CDR3 nucleotides: TGTGCCAGCAGTGAACCCAGGCTAGGACTCACTCCCGGGGAGCTGTTTTTT. This codes for CASSEPRLGLTPGELFF.

V usage is TRBV9 and J usage is TRBJ2-7, with 11 bases matching TRBD1. With V trimmed by 7 bases and J by 0 bases, 9 bases remained unmatched. The CDR3 spans 16 residues. Germline assignment: CDR1 SGDLS and CDR2 YYNGEE. CDR3 sequence: CASYTGTGGLSYEQYF. CDR3 coding DNA: TGTGCCAGCTATACCGGGACAGGGGGTCTCTCCTACGAGCAGTACTTC. The full variable domain, its missing parts supplied by reference TRBV9 and TRBJ2-7, is DSGVTQTPKHLITATGQRVTLRCSPRSGDLSVYWYQQSLDQGLQFLIQYYNGEERAKGNILERFSAQQFPDLHSELNLSSLELGDSALYFCASYTGTGGLSYEQYFGPGTRLTVT.

The genes are TRBV5-4 and TRBJ1-1, with a tentative D call TRBD1 (5 bases). Trimming took 3 bases from V and 5 from J, leaving 11 bases between them. CDR3 length: 13 residues. The germline gives CDR1 SGHNT, CDR2 YYREEE (reference sequence). The CDR3 region is CASSYMGGTEAFF. As DNA, the CDR3 is TGTGCCAGCAGCTACATGGGGGGAACTGAAGCTTTCTTT.

V gene TRBV7-9 combines with J gene TRBJ2-7; no reliable D call. Per germline, CDR1 SEHNR and CDR2 FQNEAQ (reference sequence). The CDR3 runs 12 residues. V lost 3 bases, J lost 0 bases, and 3 bases lay in between. CDR3 residues: CASSFSSYEQYF. The CDR3 DNA is TGTGCCAGCAGCTTTAGCTCCTACGAGCAGTACTTC.

The chain recombines TRBV12-5 with TRBJ2-3, with D tentatively TRBD2 (5 bases). The V and J ends lost 6 bases and 6 bases respectively, with 10 bases between them. The CDR3 is 12 residues long. Germline assignment: CDR1 LGHNT and CDR2 FRNRAP. CDR3 in amino acids: CASGGVGDTQYF. The CDR3 DNA reads as TGTGCTAGTGGGGGAGTAGGGGATACGCAGTATTTT.